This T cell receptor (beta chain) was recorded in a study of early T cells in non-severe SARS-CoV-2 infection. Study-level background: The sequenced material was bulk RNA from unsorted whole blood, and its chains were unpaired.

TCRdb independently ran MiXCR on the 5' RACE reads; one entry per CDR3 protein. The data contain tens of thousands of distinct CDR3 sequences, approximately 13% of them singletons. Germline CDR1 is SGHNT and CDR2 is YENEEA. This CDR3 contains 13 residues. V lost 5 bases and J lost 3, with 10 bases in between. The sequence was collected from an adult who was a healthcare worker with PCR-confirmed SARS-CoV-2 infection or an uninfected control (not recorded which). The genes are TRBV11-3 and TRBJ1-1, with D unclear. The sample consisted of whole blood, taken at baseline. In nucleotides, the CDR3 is TGTGCCAGCAGCAAGCGGGGTTACACTGAAGCTTTCTTT. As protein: CASSKRGYTEAFF. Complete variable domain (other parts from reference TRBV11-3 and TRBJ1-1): EAGVVQSPRYKIIEKKQPVAFWCNPISGHNTLYWYLQNLGQGPELLIRYENEEAVDDSQLPKDRFSAERLKGVDSTLKIQPAELGDSAVYLCASSKRGYTEAFFGQGTRLTVV.